The clone carrying this T cell receptor (beta chain) was observed many times. The antigen remains undetermined. This sample stems from a study of T-cell memory formation after mild COVID-19. Study-wide results and limits: Shrinking CD4+ clones resided mostly in CM and EM, and CD8+ ones in EMRA.

This CDR3 contains 12 residues. Trimming pared 4 bases from V and 4 bases from J, leaving 8 bases between. CDR1 MNHEY and CDR2 SVGAGI come from the germline V gene. The authors produced TCR alpha and TCR beta cDNA libraries with sample barcodes and UMIs by 5'RACE using constant-segment primers. Each CDR3 protein gets one entry after TCRdb re-called the 5' RACE reads with MiXCR. Altogether 350,000 to 450,000 distinct CDR3 sequences are present, approximately 25% being singletons, with the ten largest covering 7.5% to 10%. Sequencing used PBMCs or a T cell subset sorted from them (not recorded which). This rearrangement joins TRBV6-5 to TRBJ2-7, with D hard to call. The TCR comes from an adult woman who had mild COVID-19 (a few samples of this study predate the infection). Cell type and time point are not known. The CDR3 is CASSSGRYEQYF. CDR3 nucleotides: TGTGCCAGCAGTTCCGGACGGTACGAGCAGTACTTC.